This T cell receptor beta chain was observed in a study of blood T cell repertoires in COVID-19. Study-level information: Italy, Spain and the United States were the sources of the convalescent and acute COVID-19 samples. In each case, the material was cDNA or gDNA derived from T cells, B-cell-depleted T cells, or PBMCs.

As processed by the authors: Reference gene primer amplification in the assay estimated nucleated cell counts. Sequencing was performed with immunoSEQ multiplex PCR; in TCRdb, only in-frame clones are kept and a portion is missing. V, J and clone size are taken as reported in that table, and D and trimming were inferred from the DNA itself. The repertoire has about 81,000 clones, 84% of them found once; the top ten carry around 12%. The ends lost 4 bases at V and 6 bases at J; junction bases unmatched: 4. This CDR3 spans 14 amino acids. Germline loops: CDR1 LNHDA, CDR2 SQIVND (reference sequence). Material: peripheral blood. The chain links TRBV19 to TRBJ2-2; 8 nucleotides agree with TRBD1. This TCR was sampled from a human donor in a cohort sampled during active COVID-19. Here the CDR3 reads CASSTSTGAGELFF. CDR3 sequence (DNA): TGTGCCAGTAGTACTTCGACAGGGGCCGGGGAGCTGTTTTTT. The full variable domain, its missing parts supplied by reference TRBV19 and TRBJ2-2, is DGGITQSPKYLFRKEGQNVTLSCEQNLNHDAMYWYRQDPGQGLRLIYYSQIVNDFQKGDIAEGYSVSREKKESFPLTVTSAQKNPTAFYLCASSTSTGAGELFFGEGSRLTVL.